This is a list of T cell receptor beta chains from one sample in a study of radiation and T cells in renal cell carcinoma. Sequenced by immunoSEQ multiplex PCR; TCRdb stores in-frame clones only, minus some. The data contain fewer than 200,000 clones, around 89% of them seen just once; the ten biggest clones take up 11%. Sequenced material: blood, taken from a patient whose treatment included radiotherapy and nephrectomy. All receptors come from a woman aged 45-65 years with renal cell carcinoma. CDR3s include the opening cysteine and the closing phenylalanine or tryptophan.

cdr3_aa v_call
CAISAGQGASTDTQYF TRBV10-3
CASSIADLEGEYGYTF TRBV19
CASSPGQEPFEQFF TRBV19
CASSLPTSGGETQYF TRBV5-6
CASSLSGGGTYGYTF TRBV6-5
CASSLAILGGAVHTEAFF TRBV7-2
CASKQQGPSEQYF TRBV6-1
CASSFGPGQGGEKLFF TRBV7-2
CASSLWGPETQYF TRBV5-6
CASGDTEAFF TRBV6-1
CASSRRDSYNSPLHF TRBV7-9
CASSMDRWMNTEAFF TRBV19
CASRPTGTVAGGYTF TRBV7-9
CASSLVFTQPFNEQFF TRBV5-1
CASRLQVYSLEQYF TRBV6-5
CASSRGGQSPNEKLFF TRBV4-3
CAISESIAGTGGTQYF TRBV10-3
CASSAGLAGQETQYF TRBV2
CASSVGADNQPQHF TRBV9
CASSASLGMQYF TRBV6-1
CASSWYGTGGFGNTIYF TRBV13
CASSDGRENTEAFF TRBV2
CASSPTSGGHTGELFF TRBV9
CASSLGASRVNYGYTF TRBV7-9
CASSPLTGSNSPLHF TRBV4-2
CATSRRTRGVNEQFF TRBV15
CASSGYNQPQHF TRBV7-2
CASSPRAGNYGYTF TRBV7-9
CASSQVFLAGDRDQETQYF TRBV4-2
CASAAGSEANYGYTF TRBV6-4
CASSLGLASTDTQYF TRBV5-8
CASSLGTGNQPQHF TRBV7-2
CASSPTLGDKQFF TRBV18
CASSTTCSTGTVRPRYEQYF TRBV21-1
CASSISGASNSPLHF TRBV7-9
CASSLTSGGVNTGELFF TRBV19
CAWGKDREGYEQYF TRBV30
CASSQDGSRYGYTF TRBV4-3
CASSPQVAGVSEQYF TRBV7-3
CASSEGAPSSGANVLTF TRBV6-1
CASSFGSSYNSPLHF TRBV5-4